These 8 T cell receptor beta chains were sequenced from one sample in a study of CD8+ T cells in alopecia areata. Sequencing used cDNA as its template, made by extracting RNA and reverse transcribing it. Here immunoSEQ multiplex PCR was the method, and the copy in TCRdb shows in-frame clones only, minus some. The table includes about 34,000 clones, roughly half detected once. The sequenced sample was NKG2D-high CD8+ T cells sorted from blood. Receptors were obtained from a human donor with alopecia areata.

The chain employs TRBV5-1 and TRBJ2-5; TRBD1 matches at 8 bases. The J call is in doubt because the DNA end fits TRBJ2-7 better. The CDR3 contains 15 residues. Germline values: CDR1 SGHRS, CDR2 YFSETQ. DNA of the CDR3: TGCGCCAGCAGCACAGCCGGGACAGGAGGCTACGAGCAGTACTTC. Its protein is CASSTAGTGGYEQYF.

The genes are TRBV5-1 and TRBJ1-2; TRBD1 might be the D (5 bases). This CDR3 region has 14 residues. Germline V gene data show CDR1 as SGHRS and CDR2 as YFSETQ. Trimming cost V 2 bases and J 4 bases, with 12 bases left between them. In DNA, the CDR3 is TGCGCCAGCAGCTTCCGGGACTACGGCTATGGCTACACCTTC. As protein: CASSFRDYGYGYTF. Combining the CDR3 with reference TRBV5-1 and TRBJ1-2 gives the whole variable domain KAGVTQTPRYLIKTRGQQVTLSCSPISGHRSVSWYQQTPGQGLQFLFEYFSETQRNKGNFPGRFSGRQFSNSRSEMNVSTLELGDSALYLCASSFRDYGYGYTFGSGTRLTVV.

The chain links TRBV9 to TRBJ2-2, with 14 bases lining up with TRBD2. The V and J ends lost 5 bases and 4 bases, in that order; junction bases with no gene match: 4. Germline V gene sequence: CDR1 SGDLS, CDR2 YYNGEE. The length of the CDR3 is 16 residues. DNA of the CDR3: TGTGCCAGCAGTGGGACTAGCGGGAGAACCACCGGGGAGCTGTTTTTT. This translates into CASSGTSGRTTGELFF.

The J gene is TRBJ2-7, the V gene TRBV27; the match to TRBD2 covers 7 bases. V was pared by 4 bases and J by 0 bases, with 6 bases of the junction left unmatched. Per germline, CDR1 MNHEY and CDR2 SMNVEV (reference sequence). The CDR3 sequence is 15 residues long. CDR3 region: CASSSLLAASYEQYF. The DNA of the CDR3 is TGTGCCAGCAGTTCACTGCTAGCGGCCTCCTACGAGCAGTACTTC.

This clone has a single count. V gene TRBV21-1 combines with J gene TRBJ2-3; the table's D gene call, TRBD2, was not cross checked with the DNA. TRBV21-1 is noted as a pseudogene. There are 24 residues in the CDR3. The CDR3 region is CASSKVGGTGGPGTSGERTDTQYF. The DNA of the CDR3 is TGTGCCAGCAGCAAGGTTGGGGGGACAGGGGGCCCCGGGACTAGCGGGGAACGCACAGATACGCAGTATTTT.

The J gene is TRBJ2-7, the V gene TRBV4-1, with TRBD2 as a possible D gene (5 bases). CDR3 size: 16 residues. V lost 1 base, J lost 2 bases, and 15 bases lay in between. Germline V gene data show CDR1 as MGHRA and CDR2 as YSYEKL. This CDR3 reads CASSQAGGSPTYEQYF. The CDR3 DNA reads TGCGCCAGCAGCCAAGCAGGAGGCAGCCCAACCTACGAGCAGTACTTC.

This sequence joins TRBV21-1 and TRBJ2-7; the DNA was not compared with TRBD1, the D call given in the table. TRBV21-1 corresponds to a pseudogene. The CDR3 spans 16 residues. CDR3 sequence reads: CASSNGEGGTAYEQYF. CDR3 DNA: TGTGCCAGCAGCAATGGCGAGGGCGGGACAGCCTACGAGCAGTACTTC.

This sequence joins TRBV10-3 and TRBJ2-4; D not certain. Deletions cut 0 bases from V and 0 bases from J, with 9 bases between. Germline assignment: CDR1 ENHRY and CDR2 SYGVKD. CDR3 length equals 16 residues. CDR3 loop: CAISESGKGAKNIQYF. The CDR3 region has the DNA TGTGCCATCAGTGAGTCGGGGAAGGGAGCCAAAAACATTCAGTACTTC.